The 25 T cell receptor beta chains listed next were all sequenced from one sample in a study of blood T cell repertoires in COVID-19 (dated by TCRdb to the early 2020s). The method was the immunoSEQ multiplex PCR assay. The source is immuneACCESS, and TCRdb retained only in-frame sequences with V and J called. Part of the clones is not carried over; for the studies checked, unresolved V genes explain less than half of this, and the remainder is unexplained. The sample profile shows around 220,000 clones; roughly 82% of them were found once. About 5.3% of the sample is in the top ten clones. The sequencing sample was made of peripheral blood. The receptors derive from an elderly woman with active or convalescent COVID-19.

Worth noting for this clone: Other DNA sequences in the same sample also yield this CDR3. The CDR3, as DNA: TGTGCCAGCTCACCGACAGGGGGTAACACTGAAGCTTTCTTT. Its protein product is CASSPTGGNTEAFF. V usage is TRBV18 and J usage is TRBJ1-1; 9 positions match TRBD1. This CDR3 comprises 14 residues. Per the germline V gene, CDR1 is KGHSH and CDR2 is LQKENI. J was trimmed by 2 bases and V by 3 bases; bases with no gene match: 1.

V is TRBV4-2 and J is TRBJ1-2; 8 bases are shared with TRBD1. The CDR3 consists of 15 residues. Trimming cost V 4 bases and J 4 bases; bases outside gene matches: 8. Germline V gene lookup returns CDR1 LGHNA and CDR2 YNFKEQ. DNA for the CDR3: TGTGCCAGCAGCCCTCGGACAGGGACAGGCTATGGCTACACCTTC. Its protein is CASSPRTGTGYGYTF.

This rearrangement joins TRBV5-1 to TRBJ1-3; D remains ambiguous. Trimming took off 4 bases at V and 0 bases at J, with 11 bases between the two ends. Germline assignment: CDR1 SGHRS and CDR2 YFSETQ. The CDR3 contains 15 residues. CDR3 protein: CASSRDGVSGNTIYF. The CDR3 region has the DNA TGCGCCAGCAGCCGCGACGGAGTCTCTGGAAACACCATATATTTT. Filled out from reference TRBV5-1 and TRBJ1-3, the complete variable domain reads KAGVTQTPRYLIKTRGQQVTLSCSPISGHRSVSWYQQTPGQGLQFLFEYFSETQRNKGNFPGRFSGRQFSNSRSEMNVSTLELGDSALYLCASSRDGVSGNTIYFGEGSWLTVV.

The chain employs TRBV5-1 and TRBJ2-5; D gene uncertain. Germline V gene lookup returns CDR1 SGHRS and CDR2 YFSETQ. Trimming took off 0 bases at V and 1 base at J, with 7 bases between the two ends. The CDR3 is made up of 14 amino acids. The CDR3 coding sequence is TGCGCCAGCAGCTTGGCGCCCGGCCAAGAGACCCAGTACTTC. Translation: CASSLAPGQETQYF.

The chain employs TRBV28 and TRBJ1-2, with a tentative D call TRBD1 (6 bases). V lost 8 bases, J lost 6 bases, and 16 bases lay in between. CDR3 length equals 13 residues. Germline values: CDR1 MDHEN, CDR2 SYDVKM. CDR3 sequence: CASRGGGRDGYTF. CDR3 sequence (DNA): TGTGCCAGCCGCGGCGGGGGGCGGGATGGCTACACCTTC.

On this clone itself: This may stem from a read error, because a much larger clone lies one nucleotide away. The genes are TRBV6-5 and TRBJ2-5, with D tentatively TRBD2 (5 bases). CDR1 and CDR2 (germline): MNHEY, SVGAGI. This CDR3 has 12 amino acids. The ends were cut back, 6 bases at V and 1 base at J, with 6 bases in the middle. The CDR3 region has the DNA TGTGCCAGCAGGAGGGCCCAAGAGACCCAGTACTTC. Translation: CASRRAQETQYF.

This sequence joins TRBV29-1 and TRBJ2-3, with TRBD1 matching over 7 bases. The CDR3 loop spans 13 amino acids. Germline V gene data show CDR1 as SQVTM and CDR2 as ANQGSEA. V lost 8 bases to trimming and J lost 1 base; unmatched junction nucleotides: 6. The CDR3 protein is CSNRGQRTDTQYF. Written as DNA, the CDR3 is TGCAGCAATAGGGGACAGCGCACAGATACGCAGTATTTT.

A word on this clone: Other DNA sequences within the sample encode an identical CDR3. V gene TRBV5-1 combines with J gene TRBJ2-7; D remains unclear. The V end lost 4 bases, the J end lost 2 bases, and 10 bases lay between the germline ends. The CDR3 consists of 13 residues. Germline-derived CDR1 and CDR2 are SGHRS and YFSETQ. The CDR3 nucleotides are TGCGCCAGCAGCCCCGGCGGAACCTACGAGCAGTACTTC. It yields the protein CASSPGGTYEQYF.

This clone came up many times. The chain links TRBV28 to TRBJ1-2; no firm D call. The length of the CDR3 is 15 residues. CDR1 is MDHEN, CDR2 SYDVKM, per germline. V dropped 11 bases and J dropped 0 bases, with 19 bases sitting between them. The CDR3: CACSGRSTPNYGYTF. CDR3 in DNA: TGTGCCTGCTCCGGGAGGAGCACTCCTAACTATGGCTACACCTTC.

The CDR3 is CASCRTSGGDNEQFF. CDR3 nucleotide sequence: TGTGCCAGCTGCCGGACTAGCGGGGGGGACAATGAGCAGTTCTTC. This chain connects TRBV21-1 to TRBJ2-1; TRBD2 is the table's D call and was not checked against the DNA. TRBV21-1 is assigned pseudogene status. This CDR3 is built from 15 residues.

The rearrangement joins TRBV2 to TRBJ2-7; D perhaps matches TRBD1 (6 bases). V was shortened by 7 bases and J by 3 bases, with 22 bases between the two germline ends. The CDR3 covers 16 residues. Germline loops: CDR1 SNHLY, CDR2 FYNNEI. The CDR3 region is CASTKSDRLNSYEQYF. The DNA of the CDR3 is TGTGCCAGCACCAAATCGGACAGACTGAATAGCTACGAGCAGTACTTC.

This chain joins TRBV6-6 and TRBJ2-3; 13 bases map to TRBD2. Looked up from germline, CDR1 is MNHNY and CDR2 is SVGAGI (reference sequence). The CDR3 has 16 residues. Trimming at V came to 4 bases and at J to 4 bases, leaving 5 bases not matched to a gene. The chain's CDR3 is CASSFGLAGVPDTQYF. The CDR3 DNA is TGTGCCAGCAGTTTTGGACTAGCGGGAGTTCCAGATACGCAGTATTTT.

Here the CDR3 reads CASSAKGNQPQHF. In nucleotides, the CDR3 is TGTGCCAGCAGCGCGAAGGGGAATCAGCCCCAGCATTTT. This rearrangement joins TRBV5-8 to TRBJ1-5, with D possibly being TRBD1 (5 bases). The CDR3 contains 13 residues. Germline V gives CDR1 SGHTS, CDR2 YDEGEE. Trimming took off 4 bases at V and 4 bases at J, with 9 bases between the two ends.

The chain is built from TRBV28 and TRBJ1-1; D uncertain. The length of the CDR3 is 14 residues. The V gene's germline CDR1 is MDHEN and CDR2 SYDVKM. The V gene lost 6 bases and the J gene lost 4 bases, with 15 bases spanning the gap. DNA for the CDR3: TGTGCCAGCAGGAGGGAGGTAGGAGGCACTGAAGCTTTCTTT. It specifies CASRREVGGTEAFF.

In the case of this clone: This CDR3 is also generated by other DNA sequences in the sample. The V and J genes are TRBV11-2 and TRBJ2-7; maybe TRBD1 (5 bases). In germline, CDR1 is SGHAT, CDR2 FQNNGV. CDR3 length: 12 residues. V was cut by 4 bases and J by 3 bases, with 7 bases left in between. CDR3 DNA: TGTGCCAGCAGCTCCCAGGGCTACGAGCAGTACTTC. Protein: CASSSQGYEQYF.

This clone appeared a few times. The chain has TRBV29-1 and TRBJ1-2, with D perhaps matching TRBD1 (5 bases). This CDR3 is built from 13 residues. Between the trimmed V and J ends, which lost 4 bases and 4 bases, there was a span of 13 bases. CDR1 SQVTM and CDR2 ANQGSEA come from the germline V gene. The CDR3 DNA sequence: TGCAGCGTTGGTCCAGAAGGGGTCTATGGCTACACCTTC. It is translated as CSVGPEGVYGYTF.

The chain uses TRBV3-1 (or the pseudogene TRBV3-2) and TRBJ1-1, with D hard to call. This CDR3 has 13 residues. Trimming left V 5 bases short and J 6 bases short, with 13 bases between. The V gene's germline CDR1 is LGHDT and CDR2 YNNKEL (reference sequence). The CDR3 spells CASSSGLRAEAFF. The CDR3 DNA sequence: TGTGCCAGCAGCTCCGGACTACGCGCTGAAGCTTTCTTT.

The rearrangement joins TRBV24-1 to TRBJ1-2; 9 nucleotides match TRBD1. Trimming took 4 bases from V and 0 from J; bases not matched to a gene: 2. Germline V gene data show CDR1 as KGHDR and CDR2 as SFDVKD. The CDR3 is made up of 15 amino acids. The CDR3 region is CATSEGQGTNYGYTF. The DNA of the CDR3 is TGTGCCACCAGTGAGGGACAGGGTACTAACTATGGCTACACCTTC.

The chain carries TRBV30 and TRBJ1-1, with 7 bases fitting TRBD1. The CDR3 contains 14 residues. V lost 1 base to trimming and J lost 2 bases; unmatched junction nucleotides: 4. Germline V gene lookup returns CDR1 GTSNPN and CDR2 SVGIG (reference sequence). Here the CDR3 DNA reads TGTGCCTGGAGTGCAGGGGGATCAAACACTGAAGCTTTCTTT. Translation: CAWSAGGSNTEAFF.

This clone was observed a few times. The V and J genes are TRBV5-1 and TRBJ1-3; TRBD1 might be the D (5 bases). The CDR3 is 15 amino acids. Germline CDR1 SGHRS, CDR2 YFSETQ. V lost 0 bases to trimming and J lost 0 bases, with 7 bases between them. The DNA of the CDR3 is TGCGCCAGCAGCTTGGACAGGCTCTCTGGAAACACCATATATTTT. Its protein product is CASSLDRLSGNTIYF.

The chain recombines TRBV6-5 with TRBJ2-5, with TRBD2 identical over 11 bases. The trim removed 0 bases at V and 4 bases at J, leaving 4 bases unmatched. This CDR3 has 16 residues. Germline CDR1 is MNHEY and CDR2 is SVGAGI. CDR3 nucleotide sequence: TGTGCCAGCAGTTACTCAAGAGGACTAGCGGGAGAGACCCAGTACTTC. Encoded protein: CASSYSRGLAGETQYF.

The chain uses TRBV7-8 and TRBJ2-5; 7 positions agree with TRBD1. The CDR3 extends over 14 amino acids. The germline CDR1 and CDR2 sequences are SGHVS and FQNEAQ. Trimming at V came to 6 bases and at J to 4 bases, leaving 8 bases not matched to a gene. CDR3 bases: TGTGCCAGCAGTCAACAGGGGTGGCGAGAGACCCAGTACTTC. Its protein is CASSQQGWRETQYF.

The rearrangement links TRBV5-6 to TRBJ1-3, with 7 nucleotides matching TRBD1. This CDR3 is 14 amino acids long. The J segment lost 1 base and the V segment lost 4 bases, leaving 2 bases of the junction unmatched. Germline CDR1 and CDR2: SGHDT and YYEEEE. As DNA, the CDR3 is TGTGCCAGCAGCGGGGACAGTTCTGGAAACACCATATATTTT. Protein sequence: CASSGDSSGNTIYF.

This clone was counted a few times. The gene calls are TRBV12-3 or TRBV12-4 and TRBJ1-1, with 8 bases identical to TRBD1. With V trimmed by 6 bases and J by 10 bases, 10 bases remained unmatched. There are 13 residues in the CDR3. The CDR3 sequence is CASRISDRVIAFF. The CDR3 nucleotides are TGTGCCAGCAGGATTTCGGACAGGGTAATAGCTTTCTTT.

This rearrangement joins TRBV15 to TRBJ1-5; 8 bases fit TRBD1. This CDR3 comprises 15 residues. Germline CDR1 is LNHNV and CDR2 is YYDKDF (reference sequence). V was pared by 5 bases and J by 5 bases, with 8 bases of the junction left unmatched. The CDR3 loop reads CATSRTGGWDQPQHF. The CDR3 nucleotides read TGTGCCACCAGCCGAACAGGGGGTTGGGATCAGCCCCAGCATTTT.